Each of the 20 T cell receptor beta chains below was sequenced from the same sample in a study of human T cells and chemical hapten exposure. Specified time point: patch test 2, 6 weeks after DPC sensitization. The treatment here: therapeutic diphenylcyclopropenone sensitization with weekly scalp DPC. TCRdb itself ran the RACE reads through MiXCR, one entry per CDR3 protein. This sample has more than 85,000 distinct CDR3 sequences, with approximately 10% found just once. The material sequenced was whole blood, taken in connection with sensitization to the hapten diphenylcyclopropenone (DPC). These receptors were obtained from a man in his forties with alopecia areata. Some clones in this sample may be carry-over from other donors' samples.

This clonotype was counted once. The J gene is TRBJ2-6, the V gene TRBV6-2 or TRBV6-3; TRBD1 matches at 7 bases. Germline V gives CDR1 MNHEY, CDR2 SVGEGT. The V and J ends lost 6 bases and 0 bases, in that order; junction bases with no gene match: 8. The CDR3 sequence is 17 residues long. The DNA of the CDR3 is TGTGCCAGCAGCGGACAGGAGTTTTCCTCTGGGGCCAACGTCCTGACTTTC. It yields the protein CASSGQEFSSGANVLTF.

In this sample, this clonotype turned up many times. The rearrangement links TRBV7-9 to TRBJ1-1; TRBD1 aligns across 7 bases. Germline V gene data show CDR1 as SEHNR and CDR2 as FQNEAQ (reference sequence). The CDR3 is 14 residues long. The J segment lost 0 bases and the V segment lost 5 bases, leaving 3 bases of the junction unmatched. CDR3 residues: CASSRGQVNTEAFF. The CDR3 coding sequence is TGTGCCAGCAGCCGTGGACAGGTGAACACTGAAGCTTTCTTT.

This clonotype came up a few times. The junction shows a germline mismatch at one end, possibly a read error. The CDR3 spells CATSQREGRDTQYF. The DNA for the CDR3 is TGTGCCACCAGCCAGCGGGAGGGCCGGGATACGCAGTATTTT. The V call is TRBV9, the J call TRBJ2-3, with TRBD2 identical over 10 bases. CDR3 size: 14 residues. Germline CDR1 SGDLS, CDR2 YYNGEE.

In its sample, this clonotype was seen many times. The chain couples TRBV9 to TRBJ2-3; 10 bases fit TRBD2. Germline V CDR1 and CDR2: SGDLS, YYNGEE. Trimming removed 3 bases from V and 6 bases from J; junction bases left unmatched: 13. The CDR3 spans 17 residues. DNA of the CDR3: TGTGCCAGCAGCGAGGAATTAGCGGGAGGTGCTTCGGATACGCAGTATTTT. Protein: CASSEELAGGASDTQYF.

CDR3 region: CASCLGAKNIQYF. CDR3 in DNA: TGTGCCAGCTGCCTAGGGGCCAAAAACATTCAGTACTTC. The rearrangement links TRBV3-1 to TRBJ2-4; no firm D call. CDR1 and CDR2 from the germline V gene are LGHDT and YNNKEL (reference sequence). This CDR3 is 13 amino acids long. V was shortened by 8 bases and J by 1 base, with 9 bases between the two germline ends.

This clonotype was counted between two and nine times. This sequence joins TRBV29-1 and TRBJ2-2, with D unclear. This CDR3 comprises 13 residues. Trimming shortened V by 6 bases and J by 1 base, and 9 bases separated the two germline ends. The germline V gene has CDR1 SQVTM and CDR2 ANQGSEA. The CDR3 loop reads CSVRQENTGELFF. Written as DNA, the CDR3 is TGCAGCGTCCGGCAAGAGAACACCGGGGAGCTGTTTTTT.

The J gene is TRBJ2-1, the V gene TRBV5-1, with D possibly TRBD2 on 5 matching bases. V lost 4 bases and J lost 0, with 11 bases in between. This CDR3 spans 15 amino acids. Germline lookup yields CDR1 SGHRS and CDR2 YFSETQ. CDR3 loop: CASSPGEISYNEQFF. The CDR3 DNA reads as TGCGCCAGCAGCCCTGGGGAGATCTCCTACAATGAGCAGTTCTTC.

In its sample, this clonotype was seen a few times. The chain combines TRBV7-9 with TRBJ2-1; 11 positions agree with TRBD2. Germline CDR1 and CDR2: SEHNR and FQNEAQ (reference sequence). V lost 3 bases and J lost 2; bases outside the gene matches: 3. The CDR3 consists of 16 residues. The CDR3 sequence is CASSFRLAGTYNEQFF. CDR3 in DNA: TGTGCCAGCAGCTTTCGACTAGCGGGAACCTACAATGAGCAGTTCTTC. Supplemented by reference TRBV7-9 and TRBJ2-1, the full variable domain reads DTGVSQNPRHKITKRGQNVTFRCDPISEHNRLYWYRQTLGQGPEFLTYFQNEAQLEKSRLLSDRFSAERPKGSFSTLEIQRTEQGDSAMYLCASSFRLAGTYNEQFFGPGTRLTVL.

V gene TRBV3-1 combines with J gene TRBJ1-6, with D unresolved. V was cut by 3 bases and J by 6 bases, with 9 bases left in between. The germline gives CDR1 LGHDT, CDR2 YNNKEL (reference sequence). The CDR3 spans 14 residues. The CDR3 coding sequence is TGTGCCAGCAGCCAGGCAGGCTCTAATTCACCCCTCCACTTT. Amino acids: CASSQAGSNSPLHF.

In its sample, this clonotype was seen a few times. For the CDR3, the DNA is TGCAGTGCTCCATCCAACGGGACAGGGGAAGTCCGGACCCCTCAAGACATTCAGTACTTC. Its translation is CSAPSNGTGEVRTPQDIQYF. The rearrangement links TRBV20-1 to TRBJ2-4; 10 positions agree with TRBD1. Germline CDR1 DFQATT, CDR2 SNEGSKA (reference sequence). The CDR3 loop spans 20 amino acids. Trimming cost V 5 bases and J 8 bases; bases outside gene matches: 27.

This clonotype turned up a few times. J is TRBJ1-2 and V is TRBV11-2; no clear D gene. Germline V CDR1 and CDR2: SGHAT, FQNNGV. Deletions cut 1 base from V and 6 bases from J, with 12 bases between. The length of the CDR3 is 14 residues. The DNA for the CDR3 is TGTGCCAGCAGCTTAGGATCGTCGGGAGATGGCTACACCTTC. Protein: CASSLGSSGDGYTF.

Ten or more counts support this clonotype. This chain links TRBV29-1 with TRBJ2-1, with TRBD2 matching over 7 bases. The CDR3 has 14 residues. J gave up 0 bases and V 8 bases, and 7 bases lay outside the gene matches. Germline values: CDR1 SQVTM, CDR2 ANQGSEA. CDR3 sequence reads: CSSYTSVSYNEQFF. The CDR3 DNA follows: TGCAGCAGCTATACTAGCGTCTCCTACAATGAGCAGTTCTTC.

This clonotype was detected only a few times. CDR3 sequence (DNA): TGTGCCAGCTCAGGGGCAAGGACTGAAGCTTTCTTT. Its translation: CASSGARTEAFF. This rearrangement joins TRBV28 to TRBJ1-1; D might be TRBD1 (6 bases). Germline assignment: CDR1 MDHEN and CDR2 SYDVKM. V lost 8 bases and J lost 5, with 12 bases in between. CDR3 length: 12 amino acids.

The J gene is TRBJ2-3, the V gene TRBV11-2; D not certain. This CDR3 region has 14 residues. Trimming removed 5 bases at V and 3 bases at J, with 12 bases between. In germline, CDR1 is SGHAT, CDR2 FQNNGV. The CDR3 reads CASSVSSQTDTQYF. The CDR3 DNA follows: TGTGCCAGCAGCGTATCCTCGCAGACAGATACGCAGTATTTT.

This clonotype was observed many times. The chain couples TRBV29-1 to TRBJ1-1; weak D call: TRBD1 (5 bases). CDR3 length: 12 residues. Germline loops: CDR1 SQVTM, CDR2 ANQGSEA. The V gene lost 4 bases and the J gene lost 5 bases, with 11 bases spanning the gap. The CDR3 nucleotides are TGCAGCGTTGGGGGGACGGAGACTGAAGCTTTCTTT. Its protein is CSVGGTETEAFF.

The chain combines TRBV6-2 or TRBV6-3 with TRBJ1-5, with D possibly TRBD1 on 5 matching bases. V shed 5 bases and J shed 3 bases, with 14 bases lying between them. CDR3 length equals 15 residues. The V gene's germline CDR1 is MNHEY and CDR2 SVGEGT. The CDR3 DNA sequence: TGTGCCAGCAGTCCCCGGGGGGTCGTCAATCAGCCCCAGCATTTT. Translating it yields CASSPRGVVNQPQHF.

V gene TRBV5-4 combines with J gene TRBJ2-5; TRBD2 matches 8 bases. V was clipped by 6 bases and J by 5 bases; unmatched bases: 12. From germline, CDR1 is SGHNT and CDR2 YYREEE (reference sequence). The CDR3 has 15 amino acids. CDR3 protein: CASKLWSGSSETQYF. The DNA of the CDR3 is TGTGCCAGCAAACTTTGGAGCGGGAGCTCGGAGACCCAGTACTTC.

V is TRBV11-2 and J is TRBJ1-2; D gene unclear. Germline V gene sequence: CDR1 SGHAT, CDR2 FQNNGV. V was pared by 5 bases and J by 8 bases, with 12 bases between. The CDR3 spans 12 residues. CDR3 sequence reads: CASSLDSRGYTF. The CDR3 DNA is TGTGCCAGCAGCCTGGACTCGCGGGGCTACACCTTC.

The rearrangement joins TRBV6-5 to TRBJ1-6; 8 nucleotides agree with TRBD1. Per the germline V gene, CDR1 is MNHEY and CDR2 is SVGAGI. This CDR3 spans 15 amino acids. The V and J ends lost 6 bases and 5 bases, in that order; junction bases with no gene match: 6. The CDR3: CASRLQGDNNSPLHF. DNA of the CDR3: TGTGCCAGCAGACTACAGGGGGACAATAATTCACCCCTCCACTTT.

In its sample, this clonotype was seen a few times. At one end, the junction sequence differs from germline, possibly due to a read error. The chain carries TRBV7-7 and TRBJ2-2; D uncertain. CDR1 is SSHAT, CDR2 FNYEAQ, per germline (reference sequence). The CDR3 is 16 residues long. The CDR3 reads CASSLSPGLNTGELFF. DNA for the CDR3: TGTGCTAGCAGCTTATCCCCAGGCCTGAACACCGGGGAGCTGTTTTTT.